These 28 T cell receptor beta chains originate from one sample sequenced in a study of blood T cell repertoires in COVID-19 (dated by TCRdb to 2018 to 2020). The receptor library was made with the immunoSEQ multiplex PCR assay. TCRdb re-hosts the immuneACCESS table, in-frame sequences only. Its copies lack some clones; in the studies checked, an unresolved V gene accounts for under half of them, and the cause for the rest is not known. The sample contains some 390,000 clones, 70% to 90% of them found a single time. The ten largest make up 2% to 2.5% of the sample. Sequenced input: peripheral blood. The receptors shown here come from a woman in her fifties or sixties with COVID-19, enrolled during active disease.

This rearrangement joins TRBV18 to TRBJ1-5; no reliable D call. The CDR3 is 15 residues long. The germline gives CDR1 KGHSH, CDR2 LQKENI. V lost 3 bases to trimming and J lost 6 bases, with 15 bases between them. This CDR3 reads CASSPSAGLGQPQHF. The CDR3 bases are TGTGCCAGCTCACCTTCAGCGGGCTTGGGTCAGCCCCAGCATTTT.

DNA of the CDR3: TGCGCCAGCAGCCCTTTCCCAGGCGAGCAGTACTTC. This translates into CASSPFPGEQYF. V usage is TRBV4-1 and J usage is TRBJ2-7; D remains ambiguous. Germline V gives CDR1 MGHRA, CDR2 YSYEKL. The V gene lost 4 bases and the J gene lost 6 bases, with 10 bases spanning the gap. This CDR3 is 12 amino acids long.

Details on this clone: Other DNA sequences of this sample code for an identical CDR3. The chain carries TRBV5-1 and TRBJ2-1; D possibly corresponds to TRBD2 (7 bases). The CDR3 is 14 residues long. V was cut by 5 bases and J by 2 bases, with 11 bases left in between. Germline CDR1 and CDR2: SGHRS and YFSETQ. The CDR3 sequence is CASRPGGTYNEQFF. In DNA form, the CDR3 reads TGCGCCAGCAGGCCGGGGGGCACCTACAATGAGCAGTTCTTC.

This clone was detected only once. The chain carries TRBV30 and TRBJ2-5, with a weak D call TRBD1 (5 bases). Germline CDR1 reads GTSNPN; CDR2 reads SVGIG (reference sequence). The ends were cut back, 5 bases at V and 2 bases at J, with 12 bases in the middle. This CDR3 has 13 residues. The CDR3, as DNA: TGTGCCTGGGACAGATTGATTCAAGAGACCCAGTACTTC. As protein: CAWDRLIQETQYF.

The V call is TRBV4-2, the J call TRBJ2-6, with a weak D call TRBD1 (6 bases). Germline V CDR1 and CDR2: LGHNA, YNFKEQ. V lost 4 bases and J lost 0, with 7 bases in between. There are 15 residues in the CDR3. The CDR3 reads CASSPTGSGANVLTF. In DNA, the CDR3 is TGTGCCAGCAGCCCGACAGGCTCTGGGGCCAACGTCCTGACTTTC.

The rearrangement uses TRBV6-5 and TRBJ1-1; maybe TRBD1 (5 bases). CDR3 length: 12 residues. Germline V gene sequence: CDR1 MNHEY, CDR2 SVGAGI. Trimming took off 2 bases at V and 7 bases at J, with 8 bases between the two ends. The CDR3 DNA reads TGTGCCAGCAGTTACAGGGGTCGTGAAGCTTTCTTT. This sequence encodes CASSYRGREAFF.

The chain recombines TRBV5-1 with TRBJ1-1, with a weak D call TRBD1 (5 bases). The CDR3 has 17 amino acids. CDR1 and CDR2 (germline): SGHRS, YFSETQ. Trimming removed 3 bases at V and 1 base at J, with 19 bases between. Written as DNA, the CDR3 is TGCGCCAGCAGCTGGGGGGGTGTAGGGACCTCGAACACTGAAGCTTTCTTT. This translates into CASSWGGVGTSNTEAFF.

This clone came up a few times. The chain recombines TRBV27 with TRBJ1-5; D gene unclear. V gave up 5 bases and J gave up 7 bases, with 15 bases separating them. There are 14 residues in the CDR3. Looked up from germline, CDR1 is MNHEY and CDR2 is SMNVEV (reference sequence). DNA of the CDR3: TGTGCCAGCAGTCCGCGTGCGGGTGGCCAGCCCCAGCATTTT. This sequence encodes CASSPRAGGQPQHF.

The rearrangement uses TRBV28 and TRBJ1-3; TRBD1 agrees at 8 bases. CDR1 MDHEN and CDR2 SYDVKM come from the germline V gene. The CDR3 totals 16 residues. The J segment lost 4 bases and the V segment lost 5 bases, leaving 10 bases of the junction unmatched. CDR3 coding DNA: TGTGCCAGCAGTCCTCCCAGCAGGGGGCTAGGAAACACCATATATTTT. The encoded protein is CASSPPSRGLGNTIYF.

The chain uses TRBV15 and TRBJ2-7, with 11 nucleotides matching TRBD2. The germline gives CDR1 LNHNV, CDR2 YYDKDF (reference sequence). The CDR3 length is 16 residues. Trimming cost V 8 bases and J 0 bases; bases outside gene matches: 9. CDR3 in DNA: TGTGCCACCCGGGCTAGCGGGGGGTATAGCTCCTACGAGCAGTACTTC. It is translated as CATRASGGYSSYEQYF.

The V gene is TRBV7-8, the J gene TRBJ1-1; D call uncertain. The germline CDR1 and CDR2 sequences are SGHVS and FQNEAQ. The CDR3 consists of 14 residues. V was trimmed by 5 bases and J by 5 bases, leaving 15 bases between them. In nucleotides, the CDR3 is TGTGCCAGCAGCCCATCGGTTGGGAGGACTGAAGCTTTCTTT. It translates to CASSPSVGRTEAFF.

V is TRBV30 and J is TRBJ2-3, with a tentative D call TRBD1 (5 bases). There are 13 residues in the CDR3. Germline V gene sequence: CDR1 GTSNPN, CDR2 SVGIG (reference sequence). Trimming took 3 bases from V and 2 from J, leaving 9 bases between them. CDR3 bases: TGTGCCTGGAGGGGGCCTTACACAGATACGCAGTATTTT. This codes for CAWRGPYTDTQYF.

The genes are TRBV4-2 and TRBJ2-3, with a possible D match to TRBD2 (7 bases). Between the trimmed V and J ends, which lost 1 base and 3 bases, there was a span of 17 bases. Germline V CDR1 and CDR2: LGHNA, YNFKEQ. The CDR3 has 17 amino acids. CDR3 in DNA: TGTGCCAGCAGCCAAGTTTGGGGGGGGCAGGGAACAGATACGCAGTATTTT. Translation gives CASSQVWGGQGTDTQYF.

This clone appeared a single time. The CDR3 DNA reads TGTGCCAGCAGCTTAGCCGCGGGCCACTCTTTAATCGGGGAGCTGTTTTTT. Translation gives CASSLAAGHSLIGELFF. V is TRBV11-2 and J is TRBJ2-2; perhaps TRBD2 as D (5 bases). Germline loops: CDR1 SGHAT, CDR2 FQNNGV. Trimming removed 1 base from V and 7 bases from J, with 19 bases in between. This CDR3 contains 17 residues.

The chain carries TRBV27 and TRBJ1-2; D unclear. This CDR3 contains 14 residues. The germline V gene has CDR1 MNHEY and CDR2 SMNVEV (reference sequence). Trimming pared 3 bases from V and 2 bases from J, leaving 10 bases between. The CDR3 spells CASSLHSSNYGYTF. In DNA, the CDR3 is TGTGCCAGCAGTTTGCACAGTTCCAACTATGGCTACACCTTC.

The chain combines TRBV19 with TRBJ1-1, with 9 nucleotides matching TRBD1. Germline trimming cut 5 bases from V and 5 bases from J; bases unmatched to any gene: 6. The germline CDR1 and CDR2 sequences are LNHDA and SQIVND (reference sequence). The CDR3 covers 14 residues. The CDR3 bases are TGTGCCAGTAGTGACGACAGGGGGGGGACTGAAGCTTTCTTT. It codes for CASSDDRGGTEAFF.

The chain couples TRBV6-4 to TRBJ2-2; 10 bases are shared with TRBD2. This CDR3 spans 16 amino acids. V shed 5 bases, J shed 0 bases, and the junction held 3 bases outside the gene matches. Germline V gene sequence: CDR1 MRHNA, CDR2 SNTAGT. CDR3 protein: CASSRTSGSNTGELFF. CDR3 nucleotide sequence: TGTGCCAGCAGTAGGACTAGCGGATCGAACACCGGGGAGCTGTTTTTT.

DNA for the CDR3: TGTGCCAGCAGCGTGGGACTAGCGGGGGGCCAAGAGACCCAGTACTTC. It specifies CASSVGLAGGQETQYF. The V and J genes are TRBV7-6 and TRBJ2-5, with TRBD2 matching over 15 bases. The V segment lost 5 bases and the J segment 1 base; nucleotides outside the gene matches: 2. The CDR3 totals 16 residues. CDR1 and CDR2 (germline): SGHVS, FNYEAQ.

In this sample, this clone turned up a few times. The V and J genes are TRBV5-1 and TRBJ1-6; possible D gene TRBD1, 5 bases. V dropped 0 bases and J dropped 9 bases, with 16 bases sitting between them. The CDR3 has 16 amino acids. Germline-derived CDR1 and CDR2 are SGHRS and YFSETQ. This CDR3 reads CASSLVGGDGGSPLHF. CDR3 DNA: TGCGCCAGCAGCTTGGTCGGCGGGGACGGGGGTTCACCCCTCCACTTT.

The chain is built from TRBV18 and TRBJ1-2; D may be TRBD1 (6 bases). Trimming took off 3 bases at V and 1 base at J, with 12 bases between the two ends. Per germline, CDR1 KGHSH and CDR2 LQKENI. CDR3 size: 15 residues. The CDR3 coding sequence is TGTGCCAGCTCACCGCGGCTACAGGGTAACTATGGCTACACCTTC. Its protein is CASSPRLQGNYGYTF.

V gene TRBV12-5 combines with J gene TRBJ2-3; maybe TRBD2 (6 bases). Germline V lookup: CDR1 LGHNT, CDR2 FRNRAP. The CDR3 covers 13 residues. The ends were cut back, 6 bases at V and 4 bases at J, with 11 bases in the middle. The CDR3 DNA sequence: TGTGCTAGTGGGGCTAGCGAGGCAGATACGCAGTATTTT. It encodes CASGASEADTQYF.

The rearrangement uses TRBV5-4 and TRBJ1-1; D perhaps matches TRBD1 (5 bases). In germline, CDR1 is SGHNT, CDR2 YYREEE (reference sequence). This CDR3 is 15 amino acids long. Trimming cost V 4 bases and J 2 bases, with 15 bases left between them. CDR3 loop: CASSPDNNQNTEAFF. CDR3 in DNA: TGTGCCAGCAGCCCGGACAACAACCAAAACACTGAAGCTTTCTTT.

The rearrangement joins TRBV2 to TRBJ1-5; 10 bases agree with TRBD1. The CDR3 totals 14 residues. CDR1 is SNHLY, CDR2 FYNNEI, per germline. With V trimmed by 8 bases and J by 6 bases, 7 bases remained unmatched. The CDR3 region has the DNA TGTGCCAGCGGTAGGGACAGGGGCCCTCAGCCCCAGCATTTT. This translates into CASGRDRGPQPQHF.

The genes are TRBV1 and TRBJ2-5; TRBD2 is taken as the D call from the table, unchecked against the DNA. TRBV1 is tagged as a pseudogene. This CDR3 contains 16 residues. CDR3: CTSSLLAGEGQETQYF. The CDR3 DNA sequence: TGCACCAGCAGCTTACTAGCGGGGGAAGGACAAGAGACCCAGTACTTC.

The V gene is TRBV11-2, the J gene TRBJ2-7; a weak D match, TRBD2 (6 bases). V lost 0 bases and J lost 8, with 11 bases in between. The germline CDR1 and CDR2 sequences are SGHAT and FQNNGV. CDR3 length: 13 amino acids. The CDR3 region is CASSLDRRGKQYF. The CDR3 bases are TGTGCCAGCAGCTTAGATCGCCGGGGGAAGCAGTACTTC.

The chain links TRBV5-6 to TRBJ2-1, with 9 bases aligning to TRBD1. The CDR3 spans 13 residues. The germline V gene has CDR1 SGHDT and CDR2 YYEEEE. V lost 4 bases and J lost 8; bases outside the gene matches: 4. The CDR3 spells CASSPDRGHEQFF. CDR3 coding DNA: TGTGCCAGCAGCCCGGACAGGGGACATGAGCAGTTCTTC.

The V and J genes are TRBV4-2 and TRBJ2-3, with 8 bases aligning to TRBD2. The germline CDR1 and CDR2 sequences are LGHNA and YNFKEQ. CDR3 size: 18 residues. V shed 0 bases and J 2 bases; nucleotides not matched to a gene: 10. The CDR3 DNA reads TGTGCCAGCAGCCAAGATTTAATGCGCGGGGGGCCCACAGATACGCAGTATTTT. This encodes CASSQDLMRGGPTDTQYF.

The CDR3 loop reads CASSETDFPGYTF. The CDR3 coding sequence is TGTGCCAGCAGCGAAACAGATTTTCCTGGCTACACCTTC. The chain joins TRBV3-1 (or the pseudogene TRBV3-2) to TRBJ1-2; the D is unclear. Germline V gene sequence: CDR1 LGHDT, CDR2 YNNKEL (reference sequence). V was trimmed by 5 bases and J by 7 bases, leaving 14 bases between them. The CDR3 consists of 13 residues.